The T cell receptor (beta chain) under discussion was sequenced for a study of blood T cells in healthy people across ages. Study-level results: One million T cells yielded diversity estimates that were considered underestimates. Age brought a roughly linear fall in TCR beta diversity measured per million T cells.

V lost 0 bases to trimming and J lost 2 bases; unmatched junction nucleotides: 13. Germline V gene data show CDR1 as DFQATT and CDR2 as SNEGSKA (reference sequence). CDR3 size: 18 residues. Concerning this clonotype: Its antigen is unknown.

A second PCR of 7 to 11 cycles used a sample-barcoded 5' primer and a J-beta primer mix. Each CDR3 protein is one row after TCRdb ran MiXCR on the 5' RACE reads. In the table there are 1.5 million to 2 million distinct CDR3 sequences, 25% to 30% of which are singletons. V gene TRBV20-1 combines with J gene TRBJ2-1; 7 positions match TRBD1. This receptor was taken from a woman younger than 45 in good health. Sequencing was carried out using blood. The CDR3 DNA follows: TGCAGTGCTAGAGATCCGAGGGGACAGCCCCGAACCTACAATGAGCAGTTCTTC. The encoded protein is CSARDPRGQPRTYNEQFF.